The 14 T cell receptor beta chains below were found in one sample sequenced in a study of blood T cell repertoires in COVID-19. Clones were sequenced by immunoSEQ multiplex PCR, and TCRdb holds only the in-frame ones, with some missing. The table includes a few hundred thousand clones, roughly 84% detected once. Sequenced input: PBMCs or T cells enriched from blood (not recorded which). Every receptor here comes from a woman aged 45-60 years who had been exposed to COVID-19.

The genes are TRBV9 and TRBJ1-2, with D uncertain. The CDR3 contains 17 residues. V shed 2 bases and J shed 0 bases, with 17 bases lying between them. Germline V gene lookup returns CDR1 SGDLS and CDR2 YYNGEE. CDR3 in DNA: TGTGCCAGCAGCGTTGCTCCGGGGTACTATCCTAACTATGGCTACACCTTC. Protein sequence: CASSVAPGYYPNYGYTF.

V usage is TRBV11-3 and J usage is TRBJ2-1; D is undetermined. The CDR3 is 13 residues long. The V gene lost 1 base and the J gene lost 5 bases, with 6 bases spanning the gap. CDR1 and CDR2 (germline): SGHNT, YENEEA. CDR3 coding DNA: TGTGCCAGCAGCTTAGGGGCTAACAATGAGCAGTTCTTC. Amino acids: CASSLGANNEQFF.

The CDR3 nucleotides are TGCGCCAGCAGTGAGACAGGGTACGGGGCTAACTATGGCTACACCTTC. Protein product: CASSETGYGANYGYTF. The chain recombines TRBV10-1 with TRBJ1-2, with a tentative D call TRBD1 (6 bases). Germline values: CDR1 WNHNN, CDR2 SYGVQD (reference sequence). The CDR3 is 16 residues long. The V and J ends lost 2 bases and 0 bases respectively, with 13 bases between them.

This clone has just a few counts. In nucleotides, the CDR3 is TGCAGTGCTAGTATTGGGCAGGGCACTTATTATCAGCCCCAGCATTTT. Residues: CSASIGQGTYYQPQHF. The rearrangement links TRBV20-1 to TRBJ1-5, with D perhaps TRBD1 (5 bases). This CDR3 region has 16 residues. The V gene's germline CDR1 is DFQATT and CDR2 SNEGSKA (reference sequence). V lost 3 bases, J lost 5 bases, and 20 bases lay in between.

Written as DNA, the CDR3 is TGTGCCAGCAGCTTAGGAATCGGCGGGGGCCGGAACACTGAAGCTTTCTTT. Amino acid sequence: CASSLGIGGGRNTEAFF. This chain connects TRBV11-2 to TRBJ1-1; D possibly corresponds to TRBD1 (6 bases). Germline loops: CDR1 SGHAT, CDR2 FQNNGV. V was pared by 1 base and J by 1 base, with 16 bases between. The CDR3 is 17 amino acids.

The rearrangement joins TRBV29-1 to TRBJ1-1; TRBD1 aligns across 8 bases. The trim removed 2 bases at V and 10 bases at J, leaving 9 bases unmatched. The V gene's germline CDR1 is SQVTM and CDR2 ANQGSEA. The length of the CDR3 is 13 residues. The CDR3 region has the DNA TGCAGCGTTGAATCGTCCGACAGGGGTAGAGCTTTCTTT. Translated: CSVESSDRGRAFF.

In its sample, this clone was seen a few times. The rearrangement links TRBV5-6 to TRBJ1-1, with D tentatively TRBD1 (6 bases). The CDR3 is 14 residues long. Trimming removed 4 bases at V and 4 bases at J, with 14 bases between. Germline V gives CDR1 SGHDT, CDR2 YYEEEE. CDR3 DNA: TGTGCCAGCAGCACCGGACAGTGGGGCACTGAAGCTTTCTTT. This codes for CASSTGQWGTEAFF.

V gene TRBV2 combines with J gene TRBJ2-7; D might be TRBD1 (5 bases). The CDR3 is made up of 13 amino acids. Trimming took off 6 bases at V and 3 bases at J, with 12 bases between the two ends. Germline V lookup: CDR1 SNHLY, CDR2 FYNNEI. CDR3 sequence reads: CASSLGQGYEQYF. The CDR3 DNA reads TGTGCCAGCAGCCTTGGGCAGGGCTACGAGCAGTACTTC.

This chain's CDR3 is CASSPRMTHTEAFF. CDR3 coding DNA: TGTGCCAGTAGTCCCAGGATGACCCACACTGAAGCTTTCTTT. The chain joins TRBV19 to TRBJ1-1; no reliable D call. The V and J ends lost 5 bases and 3 bases respectively, with 13 bases between them. The CDR3 covers 14 residues. Germline V gene sequence: CDR1 LNHDA, CDR2 SQIVND (reference sequence).

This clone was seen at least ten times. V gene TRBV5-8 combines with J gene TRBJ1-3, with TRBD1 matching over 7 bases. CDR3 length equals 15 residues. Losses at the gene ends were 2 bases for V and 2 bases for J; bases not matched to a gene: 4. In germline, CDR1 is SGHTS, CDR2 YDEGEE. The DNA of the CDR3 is TGTGCCAGCAGCTTCATAGACAGGGCTGGAAACACCATATATTTT. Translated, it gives CASSFIDRAGNTIYF.

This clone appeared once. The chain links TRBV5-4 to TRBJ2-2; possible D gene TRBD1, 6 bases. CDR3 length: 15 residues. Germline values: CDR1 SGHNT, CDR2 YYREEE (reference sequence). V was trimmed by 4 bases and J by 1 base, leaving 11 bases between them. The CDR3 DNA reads TGTGCCAGCAGCACCCGACAGGTGAACACCGGGGAGCTGTTTTTT. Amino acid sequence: CASSTRQVNTGELFF.

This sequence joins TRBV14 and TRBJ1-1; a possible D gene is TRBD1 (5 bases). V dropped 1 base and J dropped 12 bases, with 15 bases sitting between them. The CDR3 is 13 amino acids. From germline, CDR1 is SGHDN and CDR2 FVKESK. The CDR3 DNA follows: TGTGCCAGCAGCCAAGTATCCAGGGTGTCAACTTTCTTT. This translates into CASSQVSRVSTFF.

The CDR3 protein is CASRSGASTDTQYF. CDR3 DNA sequence: TGTGCCAGCAGGTCAGGGGCTAGCACAGATACGCAGTATTTT. V is TRBV7-2 and J is TRBJ2-3; possibly TRBD1 for D (6 bases). Between the trimmed V and J ends, which lost 6 bases and 0 bases, there was a span of 10 bases. The length of the CDR3 is 14 residues. Germline values: CDR1 SGHTA, CDR2 FQGNSA.

Written as DNA, the CDR3 is TGTGCCAGCAGCTTAATCGCGCTCGGAGCAGGGGGTGACAATGAGCAGTTCTTC. Protein: CASSLIALGAGGDNEQFF. This chain uses TRBV11-2 with TRBJ2-1; 7 bases fit TRBD1. Looked up from germline, CDR1 is SGHAT and CDR2 is FQNNGV. The CDR3 is made up of 18 amino acids. V lost 2 bases and J lost 5; bases outside the gene matches: 15.